This T cell receptor beta chain came from a study of OX40 agonist ivuxolimab in advanced cancers. About the research overall: Clinicians treated patients with ivuxolimab, an agonistic anti-OX40 (CD134) antibody.

The germline CDR1 and CDR2 sequences are SGHAT and FQNNGV. Trimming took off 0 bases at V and 2 bases at J, with 13 bases between the two ends. CDR3 length equals 16 residues. This clone was observed a single time. What it binds is unknown. The assay was immunoSEQ multiplex PCR, and TCRdb's table has in-frame clones only and misses some. The sample includes some 70,000 clones, 80% to 90% of them seen just once. Regarding the study as a whole: On average, a greater number of expanded clones characterised CD8+ T cells relative to CD4+. There were also nonresponders showing low normalized T-cell clonal expansion. Clonal expansion was seen in CD4+ and CD8+ blood T cells by week 6 at 0.1 to 3.0 mg/kg.

The material sequenced was CD4+ or CD8+ T cells sorted from blood, taken in a trial of the OX40 agonist ivuxolimab. The chain couples TRBV11-2 to TRBJ1-2; D not resolved. The TCR originated in an adult with an advanced solid tumor such as melanoma, head and neck, liver or kidney cancer. This chain's CDR3 is CASSLEPGILNYGYTF. The CDR3 DNA follows: TGTGCCAGCAGCTTAGAGCCGGGCATTTTAAACTATGGCTACACCTTC.